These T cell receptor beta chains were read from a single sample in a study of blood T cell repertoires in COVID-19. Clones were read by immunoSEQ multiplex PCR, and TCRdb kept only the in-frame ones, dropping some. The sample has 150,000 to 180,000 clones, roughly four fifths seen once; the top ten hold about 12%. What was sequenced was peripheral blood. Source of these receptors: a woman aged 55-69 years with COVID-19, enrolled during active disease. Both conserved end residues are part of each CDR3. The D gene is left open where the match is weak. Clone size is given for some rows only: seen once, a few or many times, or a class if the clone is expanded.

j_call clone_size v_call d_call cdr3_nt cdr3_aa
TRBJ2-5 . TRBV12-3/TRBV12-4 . TGTGCCAGCAGCCGCCCAGGTACAGAGACCCAGTACTTC CASSRPGTETQYF
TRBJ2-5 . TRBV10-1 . TGCGCCAGCAGTGCCTCCATCGGGAGCGAAGAGACCCAGTACTTC CASSASIGSEETQYF
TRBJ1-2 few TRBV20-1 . TGCAGTGCTAGTGGTCGGGGGGACGCCGATGGCTACACCTTC CSASGRGDADGYTF
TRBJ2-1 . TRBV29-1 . TGCAGCGTGGGCCCGTCGGGGGATGAGCAGTTCTTC CSVGPSGDEQFF
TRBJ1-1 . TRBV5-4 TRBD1 TGTGCCAGCAGCCTCGGAGGGGGCGTTAACACTGAAGCTTTCTTT CASSLGGGVNTEAFF
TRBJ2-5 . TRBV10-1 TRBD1 TGCGCCAGCAGTTCCAGGGGGCTTGGAGAGACCCAGTACTTC CASSSRGLGETQYF
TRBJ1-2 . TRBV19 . TGTGCCAGTAGGGAGGACGCATATGGCTACACCTTC CASREDAYGYTF
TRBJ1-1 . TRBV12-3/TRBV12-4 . TGTGCCAGCGGGTCGGAGGGGAGAACTGAAGCTTTCTTT CASGSEGRTEAFF
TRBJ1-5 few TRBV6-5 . TGTGCCAGCAGCCTACGACCAGGGATGGCTCAGCCCCAGCATTTT CASSLRPGMAQPQHF
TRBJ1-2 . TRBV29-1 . TGCAGCGCCAACAGGAAGCCAAATGGCTACACCTTC CSANRKPNGYTF
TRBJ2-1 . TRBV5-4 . TGTGCCAGCAGCTTGGAGGGGGGGGTCTACAATGAGCAGTTCTTC CASSLEGGVYNEQFF
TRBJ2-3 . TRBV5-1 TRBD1 TGCGCCAGCAGCTGGATGGGCACAGGGGGAGATACGCAGTATTTT CASSWMGTGGDTQYF
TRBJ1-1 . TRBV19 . TGTGCCAGTACCCCCGAATCAGTTCGGGACACTGAAGCTTTCTTT CASTPESVRDTEAFF
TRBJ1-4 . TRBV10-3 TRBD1 TGTGCCATCAGTTGGACAGGCAATGAAAAACTGTTTTTT CAISWTGNEKLFF
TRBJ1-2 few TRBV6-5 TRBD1 TGTGCCAGCAGTCAGGACAGGCGTTATGGCTACACCTTC CASSQDRRYGYTF
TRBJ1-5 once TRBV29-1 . TGCAGCGTCTTAGACGCGGCCCCTAATCAGCCCCAGCATTTT CSVLDAAPNQPQHF
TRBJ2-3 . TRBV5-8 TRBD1 TGTGCCAGCAGCTCCGGGACAGGGGTTAGGAGCACAGATACGCAGTATTTT CASSSGTGVRSTDTQYF
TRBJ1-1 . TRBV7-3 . TGTGCCAGCAGCTTAGGGGGGGTAAACACTGAAGCTTTCTTT CASSLGGVNTEAFF
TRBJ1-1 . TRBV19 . TGTGCCAGTAGTATAGATGGAGCGGCTGAAGCTTTCTTT CASSIDGAAEAFF
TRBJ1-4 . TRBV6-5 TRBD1 TGTGCCAGCAGTTACTACCGACAGGGTAATGAAAAACTGTTTTTT CASSYYRQGNEKLFF
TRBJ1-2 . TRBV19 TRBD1 TGTGCCAGTAGTCGAGGGGGACAGGTTTTCTATGGCTACACCTTC CASSRGGQVFYGYTF
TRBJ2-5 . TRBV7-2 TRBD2 TGTGCCAGCAGCCCCTCAAGCGGGATGGAGACCCAGTACTTC CASSPSSGMETQYF
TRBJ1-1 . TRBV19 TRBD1 TGTGCCAGTATAGGGGAAGGGGGCGGGACTGAAGCTTTCTTT CASIGEGGGTEAFF
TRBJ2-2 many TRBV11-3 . TGTGCCAGCAGCTCGACAACCTCCGGAACCGGGGAGCTGTTTTTT CASSSTTSGTGELFF
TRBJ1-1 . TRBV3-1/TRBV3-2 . TGTGCCAGCAGACTTACCGACAGGAGGACGTCCACTGAAGCTTTCTTT CASRLTDRRTSTEAFF
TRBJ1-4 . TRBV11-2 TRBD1 TGTGCCAGCAGCTTATACCGGGACAGGGTTAATGAAAAACTGTTTTTT CASSLYRDRVNEKLFF
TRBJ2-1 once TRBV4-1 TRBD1 TGCGCCAGCAGCCAAGATCCGCGGACAGGGTCGTACAATGAGCAGTTCTTC CASSQDPRTGSYNEQFF
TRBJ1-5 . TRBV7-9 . TGTGCCAGCAGCTTAGGACCAGGGTTCAATCAGCCCCAGCATTTT CASSLGPGFNQPQHF
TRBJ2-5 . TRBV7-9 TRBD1 TGTGCCAGCAGACGACAGGGTGGCGGGGAGACCCAGTACTTC CASRRQGGGETQYF
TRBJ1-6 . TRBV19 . TGTGCCAGTAGTATACAGGGATATAATTCACCCCTCCACTTT CASSIQGYNSPLHF
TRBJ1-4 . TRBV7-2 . TGTGCCAGCAGCTTAATAGGCAGGGCACTAAATGAAAAACTGTTTTTT CASSLIGRALNEKLFF
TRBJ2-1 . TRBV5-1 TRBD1 TGCGCCAGCAGCGGATGGGACAGAGATTACAATGAGCAGTTCTTC CASSGWDRDYNEQFF
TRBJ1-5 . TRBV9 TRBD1 TGTGCCAGCAGCGTAGATGGGGACAGGGATCAGCCCCAGCATTTT CASSVDGDRDQPQHF
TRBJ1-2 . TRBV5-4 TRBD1 TGTGCCAGCAGCTTGGGGAGACAGGGGTACGACTATGGCTACACCTTC CASSLGRQGYDYGYTF
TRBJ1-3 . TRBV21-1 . TGTGCCAGCAGCAAAGTTGGGGACAGGGGCACAATTAGAAACACCATATATTTT CASSKVGDRGTIRNTIYF
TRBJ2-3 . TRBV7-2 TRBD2 TGTGCCAGCAGCCGGGGGGACTATAGCCGCACAGATACGCAGTATTTT CASSRGDYSRTDTQYF
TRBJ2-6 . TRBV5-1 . TGCGCCAGCAGCTTAACCGGGACATCTGGGGCCAACGTCCTGACTTTC CASSLTGTSGANVLTF
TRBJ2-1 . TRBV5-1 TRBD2 TGCGCCAGCAGCTTGGGGACTAGCGGGAGCAATGAGCAGTTCTTC CASSLGTSGSNEQFF
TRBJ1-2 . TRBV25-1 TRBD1 TGTGCCAGCAGTGACCCTGCTAGGACAGGGGGTGACTATGGCTACACCTTC CASSDPARTGGDYGYTF
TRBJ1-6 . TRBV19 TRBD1 TGTGCCAGTAGTATCCTATTGGGACAGTATTCACCCCTCCACTTT CASSILLGQYSPLHF
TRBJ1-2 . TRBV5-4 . TGTGCCAGCAGCTTGGGGACCTGGAGCAGCGGAGGCTACACCTTC CASSLGTWSSGGYTF
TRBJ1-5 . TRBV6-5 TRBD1 TGTGCCAGCTTCGAGACAGGGGGCAATCAGCCCCAGCATTTT CASFETGGNQPQHF
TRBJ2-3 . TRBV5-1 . TGCGCCAGCAGCTTGAAGCCCACAGATACGCAGTATTTT CASSLKPTDTQYF
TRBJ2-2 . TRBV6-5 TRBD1 TGTGCCATGTCCCGGGACAGGGTAGTCCCCGGGGAGCTGTTTTTT CAMSRDRVVPGELFF
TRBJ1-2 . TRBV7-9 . TGTGCCAGCGGCGCCTGGGACAATTCCTATGGCTACACCTTC CASGAWDNSYGYTF
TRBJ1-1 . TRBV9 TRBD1 TGTGCCAGCAGCGCCTCTCCGGGACAGGGGGCATTTGCTTTCTTT CASSASPGQGAFAFF
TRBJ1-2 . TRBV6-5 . TGTGCCAGCAGCTCCCCAGGAGGTGGCTACACCTTC CASSSPGGGYTF
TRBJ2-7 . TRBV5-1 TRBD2 TGCGCCAGCAGCTTGGAGGCTAGCGGGAGTGTTTACGAGCAGTACTTC CASSLEASGSVYEQYF
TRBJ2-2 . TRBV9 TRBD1 TGTGCCAGCAGCCCACCGACAGGGGTAACCGGGGAGCTGTTTTTT CASSPPTGVTGELFF
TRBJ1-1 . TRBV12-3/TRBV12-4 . TGTGCCAGCAGTTTTCAGGGAACTGAAGCTTTCTTT CASSFQGTEAFF
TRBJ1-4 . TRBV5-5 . TGTGCCAGCAGCTTATACACGGGTGAAAAACTGTTTTTT CASSLYTGEKLFF